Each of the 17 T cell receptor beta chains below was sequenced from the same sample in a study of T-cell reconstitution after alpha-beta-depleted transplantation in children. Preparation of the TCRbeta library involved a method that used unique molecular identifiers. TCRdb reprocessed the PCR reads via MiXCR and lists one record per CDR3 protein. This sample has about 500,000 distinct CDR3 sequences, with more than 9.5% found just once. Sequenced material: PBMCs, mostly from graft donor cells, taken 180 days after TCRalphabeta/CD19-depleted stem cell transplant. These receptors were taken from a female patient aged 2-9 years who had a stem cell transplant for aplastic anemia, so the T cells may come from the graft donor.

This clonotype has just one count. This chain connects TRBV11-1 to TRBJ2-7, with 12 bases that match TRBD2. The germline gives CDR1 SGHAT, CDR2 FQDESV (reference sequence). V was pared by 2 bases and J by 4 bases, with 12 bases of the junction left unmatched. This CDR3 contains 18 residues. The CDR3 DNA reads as TGTGCCAGCAGCTTACGATCGACTAGCGGGAGTTTTATTTACGAGCAGTACTTC. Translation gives CASSLRSTSGSFIYEQYF.

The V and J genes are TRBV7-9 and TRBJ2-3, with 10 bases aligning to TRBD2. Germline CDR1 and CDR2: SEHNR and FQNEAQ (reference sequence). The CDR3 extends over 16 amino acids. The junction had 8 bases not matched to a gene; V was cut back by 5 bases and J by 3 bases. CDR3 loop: CASSVPSGGVTDTQYF. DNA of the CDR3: TGTGCCAGCAGCGTCCCTAGCGGGGGTGTAACAGATACGCAGTATTTT.

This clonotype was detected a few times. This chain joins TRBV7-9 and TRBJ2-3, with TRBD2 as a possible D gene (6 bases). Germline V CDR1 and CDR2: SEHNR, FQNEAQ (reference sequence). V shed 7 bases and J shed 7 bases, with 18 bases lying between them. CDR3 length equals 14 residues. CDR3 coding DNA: TGTGCCAGCACCGGGACGGGCGGGATAAATACGCAGTATTTT. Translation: CASTGTGGINTQYF.

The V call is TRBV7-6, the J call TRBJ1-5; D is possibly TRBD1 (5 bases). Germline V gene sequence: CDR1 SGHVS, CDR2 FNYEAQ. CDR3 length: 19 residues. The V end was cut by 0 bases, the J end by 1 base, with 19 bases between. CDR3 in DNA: TGTGCCAGCAGCTTAGCGCAAGTGAATCAGGGTCAGAGCAATCAGCCCCAGCATTTT. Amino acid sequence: CASSLAQVNQGQSNQPQHF.

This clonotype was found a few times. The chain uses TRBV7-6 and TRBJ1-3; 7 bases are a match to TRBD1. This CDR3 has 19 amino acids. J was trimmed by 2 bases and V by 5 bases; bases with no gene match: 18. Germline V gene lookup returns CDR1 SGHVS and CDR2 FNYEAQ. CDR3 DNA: TGTGCCAGCAGCCGGTTAGGGGACACGAACAGGGGCGCTGGAAACACCATATATTTT. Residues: CASSRLGDTNRGAGNTIYF.

CDR3 DNA sequence: TGTGCCAGCAGTTATGGGCCGACTGAAGCTTTCTTT. It specifies CASSYGPTEAFF. V usage is TRBV6-6 and J usage is TRBJ1-1; no definite D call. V was cut by 3 bases and J by 5 bases, with 7 bases left in between. This CDR3 has 12 residues. In germline, CDR1 is MNHNY, CDR2 SVGAGI (reference sequence).

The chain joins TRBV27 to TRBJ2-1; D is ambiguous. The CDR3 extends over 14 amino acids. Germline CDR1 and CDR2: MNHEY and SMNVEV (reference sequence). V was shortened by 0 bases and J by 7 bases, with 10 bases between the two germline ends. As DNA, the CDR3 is TGTGCCAGCAGTTTATCCACGGTTTTAAATGAGCAGTTCTTC. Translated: CASSLSTVLNEQFF.

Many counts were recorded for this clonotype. The CDR3 reads CASSPRGVGNTEAFF. CDR3 DNA: TGCGCCAGCAGCCCCAGAGGGGTGGGGAACACTGAAGCTTTCTTT. V usage is TRBV5-1 and J usage is TRBJ1-1, with D perhaps TRBD1 (5 bases). Germline-derived CDR1 and CDR2 are SGHRS and YFSETQ. Trimming cost V 4 bases and J 1 base, with 14 bases left between them. CDR3 length equals 15 residues.

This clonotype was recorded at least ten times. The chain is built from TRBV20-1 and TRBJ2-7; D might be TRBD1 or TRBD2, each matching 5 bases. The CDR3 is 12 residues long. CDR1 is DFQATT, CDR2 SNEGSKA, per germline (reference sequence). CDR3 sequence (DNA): TGCAGCCCCAGGGACCGACGCTACGAGCAGTACTTC. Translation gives CSPRDRRYEQYF.

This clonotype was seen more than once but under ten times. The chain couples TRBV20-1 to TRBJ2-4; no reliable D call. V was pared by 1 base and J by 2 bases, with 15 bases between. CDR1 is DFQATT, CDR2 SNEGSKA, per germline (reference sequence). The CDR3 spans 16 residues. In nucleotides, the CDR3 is TGCAGTGCTAGAGGGAACCTGGGTTCGTCCAAAAACATTCAGTACTTC. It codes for CSARGNLGSSKNIQYF.

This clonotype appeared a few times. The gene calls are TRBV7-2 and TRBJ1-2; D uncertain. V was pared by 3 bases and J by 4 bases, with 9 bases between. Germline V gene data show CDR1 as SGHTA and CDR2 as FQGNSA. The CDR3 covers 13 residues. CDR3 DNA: TGTGCCAGCAGCTTGGTACAGCCCTATGGCTACACCTTC. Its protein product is CASSLVQPYGYTF.

In nucleotides, the CDR3 is TGCAGTGCGTACAGGGAAGGGGAGCTGTTTTTT. It is translated as CSAYREGELFF. The rearrangement joins TRBV20-1 to TRBJ2-2; a weak D match, TRBD1 (6 bases). CDR1 is DFQATT, CDR2 SNEGSKA, per germline (reference sequence). The length of the CDR3 is 11 residues. Trimming left V 6 bases short and J 8 bases short, with 10 bases between.

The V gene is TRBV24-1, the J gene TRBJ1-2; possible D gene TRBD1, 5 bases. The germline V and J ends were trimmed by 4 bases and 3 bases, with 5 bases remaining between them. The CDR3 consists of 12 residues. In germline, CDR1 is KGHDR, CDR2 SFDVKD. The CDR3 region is CATSDRDYGYTF. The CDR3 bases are TGTGCCACCAGTGACAGGGACTATGGCTACACCTTC.

The chain's CDR3 is CASSPRRGRFGEKLFF. CDR3 DNA: TGTGCCAGCTCACCTCGCAGGGGGCGTTTCGGTGAAAAACTGTTTTTT. The chain links TRBV18 to TRBJ1-4; 8 bases map to TRBD1. Germline values: CDR1 KGHSH, CDR2 LQKENI. The CDR3 covers 16 residues. V was pared by 3 bases and J by 7 bases, with 10 bases of the junction left unmatched.

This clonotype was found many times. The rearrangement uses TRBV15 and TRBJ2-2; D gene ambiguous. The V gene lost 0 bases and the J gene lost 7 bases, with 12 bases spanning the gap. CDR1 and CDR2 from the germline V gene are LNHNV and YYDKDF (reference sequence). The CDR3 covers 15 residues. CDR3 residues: CATSRDWKVNGELFF. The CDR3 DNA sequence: TGTGCCACCAGCAGAGATTGGAAGGTGAACGGGGAGCTGTTTTTT. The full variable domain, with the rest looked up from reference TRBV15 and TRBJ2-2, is DAMVIQNPRYQVTQFGKPVTLSCSQTLNHNVMYWYQQKSSQAPKLLFHYYDKDFNNEADTPDNFQSRRPNTSFCFLDIRSPGLGDTAMYLCATSRDWKVNGELFFGEGSRLTVL.

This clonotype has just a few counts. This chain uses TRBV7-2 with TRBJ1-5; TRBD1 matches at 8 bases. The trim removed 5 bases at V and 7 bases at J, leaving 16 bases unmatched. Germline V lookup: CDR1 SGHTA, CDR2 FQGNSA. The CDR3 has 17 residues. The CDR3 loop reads CASSRLQGAGSYQPQHF. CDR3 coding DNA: TGTGCCAGCAGCCGCCTTCAGGGGGCGGGTTCGTACCAGCCCCAGCATTTT.

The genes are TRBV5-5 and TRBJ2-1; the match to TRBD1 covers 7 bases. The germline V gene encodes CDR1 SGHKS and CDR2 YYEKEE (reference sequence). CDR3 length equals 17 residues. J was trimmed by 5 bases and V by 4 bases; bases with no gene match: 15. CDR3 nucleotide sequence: TGTGCCAGCAGCATCCGAATGCCGGGACAGACAAACAATGAGCAGTTCTTC. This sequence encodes CASSIRMPGQTNNEQFF.